One sample yielded the 10 T cell receptor beta chains listed below, sequenced in a study of blood T cell repertoires in COVID-19. The table came from immunoSEQ multiplex PCR; TCRdb's copy has only in-frame clones and leaves some out. Found here are about 490,000 clones, approximately 85% of them singletons; the top ten hold 3.2%. Sequencing input: peripheral blood. The receptors were sampled from a human donor in a cohort sampled during active COVID-19.

In regard to this clone: This sample includes further DNA sequences coding for the same CDR3. The chain employs TRBV19 and TRBJ2-7; D call uncertain. Between the trimmed V and J ends, which lost 1 base and 0 bases, there was a span of 7 bases. The germline CDR1 and CDR2 sequences are LNHDA and SQIVND (reference sequence). The CDR3 runs 14 residues. The CDR3: CASSIVGSSYEQYF. In nucleotides, the CDR3 is TGTGCCAGTAGTATAGTGGGCAGCTCCTACGAGCAGTACTTC.

This rearrangement joins TRBV7-2 to TRBJ1-5; tentative D call: TRBD1 (5 bases). The germline CDR1 and CDR2 sequences are SGHTA and FQGNSA. V gave up 5 bases and J gave up 0 bases, with 11 bases separating them. This CDR3 has 15 residues. CDR3 amino acids: CASSLVQGSNQPQHF. CDR3 DNA: TGTGCCAGCAGCCTCGTTCAGGGTAGCAATCAGCCCCAGCATTTT.

The chain links TRBV7-9 to TRBJ1-1, with 8 bases that match TRBD1. V shed 5 bases and J 6 bases; nucleotides not matched to a gene: 14. Looked up from germline, CDR1 is SEHNR and CDR2 is FQNEAQ (reference sequence). The CDR3 is 16 residues long. The CDR3 reads CASSPRTGTPVAEAFF. CDR3 DNA: TGTGCCAGCAGCCCCCGGACAGGGACCCCCGTCGCTGAAGCTTTCTTT.

The V and J genes are TRBV7-2 and TRBJ2-1; D uncertain. Germline CDR1 and CDR2: SGHTA and FQGNSA. Trimming shortened V by 1 base and J by 2 bases, and 6 bases separated the two germline ends. The CDR3 covers 14 residues. CDR3 in amino acids: CASSLEQPYNEQFF. The CDR3 nucleotides read TGTGCCAGCAGCTTAGAACAGCCCTACAATGAGCAGTTCTTC. Full variable domain (remainder filled in from reference TRBV7-2 and TRBJ2-1): GAGVSQSPSNKVTEKGKDVELRCDPISGHTALYWYRQSLGQGLEFLIYFQGNSAPDKSGLPSDRFSAERTGGSVSTLTIQRTQQEDSAVYLCASSLEQPYNEQFFGPGTRLTVL.

On this clone itself: The same CDR3 is also encoded by other DNA sequences in this sample. The rearrangement joins TRBV5-1 to TRBJ2-5; 7 bases fit TRBD1. The CDR3 has 13 residues. With V trimmed by 3 bases and J by 1 base, 0 bases remained unmatched. Germline-derived CDR1 and CDR2 are SGHRS and YFSETQ. CDR3 sequence: CASSWDSQETQYF. The CDR3 region has the DNA TGCGCCAGCAGCTGGGACAGCCAAGAGACCCAGTACTTC.

The rearrangement uses TRBV29-1 and TRBJ2-5, with a possible D match to TRBD1 (6 bases). CDR3 length: 12 amino acids. V dropped 3 bases and J dropped 5 bases, with 10 bases sitting between them. CDR1 is SQVTM, CDR2 ANQGSEA, per germline. The CDR3 protein is CSVDRGRETQYF. The CDR3 DNA reads as TGCAGCGTTGACAGGGGAAGGGAGACCCAGTACTTC.

The chain couples TRBV5-1 to TRBJ2-2, with TRBD2 matching over 8 bases. The CDR3 totals 16 residues. The germline V gene encodes CDR1 SGHRS and CDR2 YFSETQ. V trimming: 4 bases; J trimming: 4 bases; junction bases outside the gene matches: 9. The CDR3 region is CASSPAGTRSTGELFF. DNA of the CDR3: TGCGCCAGCAGCCCCGCCGGGACTAGGAGCACCGGGGAGCTGTTTTTT. The entire variable domain, with the rest obtained from reference TRBV5-1 and TRBJ2-2, is as follows: KAGVTQTPRYLIKTRGQQVTLSCSPISGHRSVSWYQQTPGQGLQFLFEYFSETQRNKGNFPGRFSGRQFSNSRSEMNVSTLELGDSALYLCASSPAGTRSTGELFFGEGSRLTVL.

CDR3 loop: CASTTQGFNEQFF. Written as DNA, the CDR3 is TGCGCCAGCACTACCCAGGGGTTCAATGAGCAGTTCTTC. This chain joins TRBV5-1 and TRBJ2-1, with D maybe TRBD1 (6 bases). Germline V CDR1 and CDR2: SGHRS, YFSETQ. V was trimmed by 6 bases and J by 6 bases, leaving 13 bases between them. The CDR3 contains 13 residues.

V gene TRBV19 combines with J gene TRBJ1-5, with a weak D call TRBD1 (6 bases). The germline V gene encodes CDR1 LNHDA and CDR2 SQIVND (reference sequence). The CDR3 length is 17 residues. V dropped 4 bases and J dropped 1 base, with 17 bases sitting between them. The CDR3 nucleotides read TGTGCCAGTAGTACTCGACAGGCAGGAAGGAGCAATCAGCCCCAGCATTTT. Its translation: CASSTRQAGRSNQPQHF.

In regard to this clone: Within the sample, other DNA sequences also encode this same CDR3. The chain combines TRBV28 with TRBJ1-1; 7 nucleotides match TRBD1. V lost 6 bases, J lost 1 base, and 5 bases stayed unmatched. The CDR3 totals 14 residues. Looked up from germline, CDR1 is MDHEN and CDR2 is SYDVKM. The CDR3: CASSPGGSNTEAFF. DNA of the CDR3: TGTGCCAGCAGCCCAGGGGGTTCGAACACTGAAGCTTTCTTT. The whole variable domain, filled in from reference TRBV28 and TRBJ1-1, reads DVKVTQSSRYLVKRTGEKVFLECVQDMDHENMFWYRQDPGLGLRLIYFSYDVKMKEKGDIPEGYSVSREKKERFSLILESASTNQTSMYLCASSPGGSNTEAFFGQGTRLTVV.